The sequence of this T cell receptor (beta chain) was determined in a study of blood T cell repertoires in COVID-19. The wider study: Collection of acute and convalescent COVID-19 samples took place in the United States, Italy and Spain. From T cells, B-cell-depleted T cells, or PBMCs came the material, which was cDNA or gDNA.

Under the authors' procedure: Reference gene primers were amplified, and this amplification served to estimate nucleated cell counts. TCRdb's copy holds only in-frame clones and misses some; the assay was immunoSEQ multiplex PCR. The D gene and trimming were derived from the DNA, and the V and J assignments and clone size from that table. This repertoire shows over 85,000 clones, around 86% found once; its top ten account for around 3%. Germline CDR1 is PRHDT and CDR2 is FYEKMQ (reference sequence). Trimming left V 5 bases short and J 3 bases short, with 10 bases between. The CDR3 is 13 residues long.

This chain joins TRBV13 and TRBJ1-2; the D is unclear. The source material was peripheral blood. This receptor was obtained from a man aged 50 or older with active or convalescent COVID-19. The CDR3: CASSKGTDYGYTF. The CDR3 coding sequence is TGTGCCAGCAGCAAAGGCACAGACTATGGCTACACCTTC.